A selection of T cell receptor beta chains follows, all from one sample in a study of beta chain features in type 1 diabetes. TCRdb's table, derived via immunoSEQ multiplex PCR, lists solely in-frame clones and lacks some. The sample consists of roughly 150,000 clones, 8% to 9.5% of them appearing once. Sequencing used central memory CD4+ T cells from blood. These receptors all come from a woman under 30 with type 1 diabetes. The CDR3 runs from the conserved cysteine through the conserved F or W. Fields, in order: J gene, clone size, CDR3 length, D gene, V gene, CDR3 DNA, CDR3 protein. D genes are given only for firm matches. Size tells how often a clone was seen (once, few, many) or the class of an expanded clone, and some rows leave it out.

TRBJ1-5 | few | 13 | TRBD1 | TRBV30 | TGTGCCTGGGCCGGGACAGGGGATCAGCCCCAGCATTTT | CAWAGTGDQPQHF
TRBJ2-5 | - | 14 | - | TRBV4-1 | TGCGCCAGCAGCCAAGGGGACTCTCGAGAGACCCAGTACTTC | CASSQGDSRETQYF
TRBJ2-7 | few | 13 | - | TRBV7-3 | TGTGCCAGCAGTCTCTACAGGGAATACGAGCAGTACTTC | CASSLYREYEQYF
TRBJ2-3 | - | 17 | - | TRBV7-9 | TGTGCCAGCAGCCTAACTACAGGGCCCGAATTCACAGATACGCAGTATTTT | CASSLTTGPEFTDTQYF
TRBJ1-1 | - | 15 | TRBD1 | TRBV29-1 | TGCAGCGTTACCGGACAGGCGTTGCGTAACACTGAAGCTTTCTTT | CSVTGQALRNTEAFF
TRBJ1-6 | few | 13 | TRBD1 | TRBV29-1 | TGCAGCGTCCGGACAGGGGCGAATTCACCCCTCCACTTT | CSVRTGANSPLHF
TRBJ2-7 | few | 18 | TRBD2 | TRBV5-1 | TGCGCCAGCAGCCGTGGCGGACTAGCGGAAACGGGTCAATGGGAGCAGTACTTC | CASSRGGLAETGQWEQYF
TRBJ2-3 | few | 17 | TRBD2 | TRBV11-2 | TGTGCCAGCAGCTCACCTTTAGCGGGAGGTTCTGGAGATACGCAGTATTTT | CASSSPLAGGSGDTQYF
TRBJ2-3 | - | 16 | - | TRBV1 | TGCACCAGCAGCCCTCTAGCGGGGGGATCCACAGATACGCAGTATTTT | CTSSPLAGGSTDTQYF
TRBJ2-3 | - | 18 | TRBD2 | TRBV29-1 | TGCAGCGTTGAAGATACCCTCTCGGGGGGTACGGGCACAGATACGCAGTATTTT | CSVEDTLSGGTGTDTQYF
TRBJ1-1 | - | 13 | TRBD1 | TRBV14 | TGTGCCAGCAGCCCCCGACAGGGTGGCGAAGCTTTCTTT | CASSPRQGGEAFF
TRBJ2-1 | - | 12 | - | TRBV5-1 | TGCGCCAGCAGCTTACAGTGGAATGAGCAGTTCTTC | CASSLQWNEQFF
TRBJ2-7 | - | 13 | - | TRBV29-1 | TGCAGCGTTAGGACAGCCAAAGGCTACGAGCAGTACTTC | CSVRTAKGYEQYF
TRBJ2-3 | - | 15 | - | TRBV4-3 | TGCGCCAGCAGCCAAGGTGTCGAAATTGGCGATACGCAGTATTTT | CASSQGVEIGDTQYF
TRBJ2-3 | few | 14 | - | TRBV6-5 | TGTGCCAGCAGTTACTCGGGGGGAACAGATACGCAGTATTTT | CASSYSGGTDTQYF
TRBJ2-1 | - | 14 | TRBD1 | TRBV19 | TGTGCCAGTAGTTCCGGACAGGGTCTGGGCGAGCAGTTCTTC | CASSSGQGLGEQFF
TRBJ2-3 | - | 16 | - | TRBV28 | TGTGCCAGCAGTCGCAATAGCGATGGGGGCACAGATACGCAGTATTTT | CASSRNSDGGTDTQYF
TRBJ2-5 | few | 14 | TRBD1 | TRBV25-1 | TGTGCCAGCTCTCCGGGACAGGGGGAAGAGACCCAGTACTTC | CASSPGQGEETQYF
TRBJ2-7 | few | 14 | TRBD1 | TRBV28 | TGTGCCAGCAGGGCCGGGACAGGGGGCGGCGAGCAGTACTTC | CASRAGTGGGEQYF
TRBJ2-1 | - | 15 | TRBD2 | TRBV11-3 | TGTGCCAGCAGCCCCGGGGGGTTAAGCTACAATGAGCAGTTCTTC | CASSPGGLSYNEQFF
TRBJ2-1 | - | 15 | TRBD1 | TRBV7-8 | TGTGCCAGCAGCAACCGGGACAGGGTTAACAATGAGCAGTTCTTC | CASSNRDRVNNEQFF
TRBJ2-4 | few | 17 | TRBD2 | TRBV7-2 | TGTGCCAGCAGTGATGCCCCGGGACTAGCGGGGGCCAGACTTCAGTACTTC | CASSDAPGLAGARLQYF
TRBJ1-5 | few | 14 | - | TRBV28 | TGTGCCAGCAGTCCACAGGAAGCCCGTTGGCCCCAGCATTTT | CASSPQEARWPQHF
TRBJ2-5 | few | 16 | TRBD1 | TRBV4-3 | TGCGCCAGCAGCCGCTACCACACGGGACAGGGGGAGACCCAGTACTTC | CASSRYHTGQGETQYF
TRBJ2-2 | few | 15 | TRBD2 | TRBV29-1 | TGCAGCGTTGTTAGGAGCGGGAGCCTTGGCGGGGAGCTGTTTTTT | CSVVRSGSLGGELFF
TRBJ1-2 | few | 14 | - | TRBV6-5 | TGTGCCAGCAGTTACTTCGGGGGTAACTATGGCTACACCTTC | CASSYFGGNYGYTF
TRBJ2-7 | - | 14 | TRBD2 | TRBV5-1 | TGCGCCAGCAGGGTAGGGCTAGCGGACTACGAGCAGTACTTC | CASRVGLADYEQYF
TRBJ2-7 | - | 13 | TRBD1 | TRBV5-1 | TGCGCCAGCAGCAGGGACAGGGAGTACGAGCAGTACTTC | CASSRDREYEQYF
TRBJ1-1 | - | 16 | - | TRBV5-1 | TGCGCCAGCAGCCCCAATATCCGGCCCGCGGGCACTGAAGCTTTCTTT | CASSPNIRPAGTEAFF
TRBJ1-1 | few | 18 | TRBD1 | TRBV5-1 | TGCGCCAGCAGCTCACTGCCGGGACAGGGGGCCGGGAACACTGAAGCTTTCTTT | CASSSLPGQGAGNTEAFF
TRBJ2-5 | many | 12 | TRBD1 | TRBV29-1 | TGCAGCGTCGACAGGGGGCGGGAGACCCAGTACTTC | CSVDRGRETQYF
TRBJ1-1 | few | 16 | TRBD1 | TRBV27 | TGTGCCACGATTGGAGGGACAGGGTATTTTGTGACTGAAGCTTTCTTT | CATIGGTGYFVTEAFF
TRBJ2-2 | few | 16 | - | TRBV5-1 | TGCGCCAGCAGCTTGGCCGCGGATATCGGCACCGGGGAGCTGTTTTTT | CASSLAADIGTGELFF
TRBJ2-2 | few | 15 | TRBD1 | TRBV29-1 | TGCAGCGTGAGGACAGGGGGACATGGAACCGGGGAGCTGTTTTTT | CSVRTGGHGTGELFF
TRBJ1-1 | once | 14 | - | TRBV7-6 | TGTGCCAGCAGCTCTAGGGGCGAGAGTACTGAAGCTTTCTTT | CASSSRGESTEAFF
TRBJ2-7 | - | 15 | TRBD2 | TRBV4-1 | TGCGCCAGCAGCCGGACTAGCGGGAGTCGCTACGAGCAGTACTTC | CASSRTSGSRYEQYF
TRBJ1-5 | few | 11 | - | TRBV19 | TGTGCCACCGGGGGGCCGGAGCCCCAGCATTTT | CATGGPEPQHF
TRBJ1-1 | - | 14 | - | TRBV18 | TGTGCCAGCTCTCCAGGGACATGGAACACTGAAGCTTTCTTT | CASSPGTWNTEAFF
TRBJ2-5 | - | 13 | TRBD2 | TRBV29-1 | TGCAGCGTTTTAGTAGCGGGGGGACAGACCCAGTACTTC | CSVLVAGGQTQYF
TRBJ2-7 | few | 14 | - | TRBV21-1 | TGTGCCAGCAGCAATGAGCGGGAGCGCGACGAGCAGTACTTC | CASSNERERDEQYF
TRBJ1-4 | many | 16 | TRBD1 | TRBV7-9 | TGTGCCAGCAGCTCGGGACAGCCTGCAACTAATGAAAAACTGTTTTTT | CASSSGQPATNEKLFF
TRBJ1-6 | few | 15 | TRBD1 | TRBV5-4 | TGTGCCAGCAGCGATCAGACAGGGAGTAATTCACCCCTCCACTTT | CASSDQTGSNSPLHF
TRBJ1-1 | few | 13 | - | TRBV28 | TGTGCCAGCAGTTTAAGGAGGACGGATGAAGCTTTCTTT | CASSLRRTDEAFF
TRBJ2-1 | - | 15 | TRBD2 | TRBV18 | TGTGCCAGCTCACCTGACCTAGCGGGAGTCGGTGAGCAGTTCTTC | CASSPDLAGVGEQFF
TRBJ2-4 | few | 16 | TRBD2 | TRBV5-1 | TGCGCCAGCAGCCAACGGACTAGCGGGACCAAAAACATTCAGTACTTC | CASSQRTSGTKNIQYF
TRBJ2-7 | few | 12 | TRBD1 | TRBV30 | TGTGCCTGGACAGGGGGCAAGTACGAGCAGTACTTC | CAWTGGKYEQYF
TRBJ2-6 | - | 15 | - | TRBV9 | TGTGCCAGCAGCGTAGCAGGGTCTGGGGCCAACGTCCTGACTTTC | CASSVAGSGANVLTF
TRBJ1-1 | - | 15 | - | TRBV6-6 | TGTGCCAGCAGTTATCTGACGGGAGGGAACACTGAAGCTTTCTTT | CASSYLTGGNTEAFF
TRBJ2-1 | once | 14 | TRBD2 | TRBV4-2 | TGTGCCAGCAGCCGTGAGCGGGAGAACAATGAGCAGTTCTTC | CASSRERENNEQFF
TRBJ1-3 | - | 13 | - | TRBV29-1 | TGCAGCGTTACAGACAGATCTGGAAACACCATATATTTT | CSVTDRSGNTIYF
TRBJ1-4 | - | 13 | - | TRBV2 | TGTGCCAGCTTGCGGGCGGCGGCTGAAAAACTGTTTTTT | CASLRAAAEKLFF
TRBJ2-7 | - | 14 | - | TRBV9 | TGTGCCAGTAGACCGGGACTTAGCTCCTACGAGCAGTACTTC | CASRPGLSSYEQYF
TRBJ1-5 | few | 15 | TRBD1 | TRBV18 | TGTGCCAGCTCCCCAGGGACAGGGATAAATCAGCCCCAGCATTTT | CASSPGTGINQPQHF
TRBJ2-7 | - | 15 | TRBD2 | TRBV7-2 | TGTGCCAGCAGCTTGGGCGGGAGTATTTTGTACGAGCAGTACTTC | CASSLGGSILYEQYF
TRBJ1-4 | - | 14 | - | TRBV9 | TGTGCCAGCAGCGTAGATGATGGGGGGGAAAAACTGTTTTTT | CASSVDDGGEKLFF
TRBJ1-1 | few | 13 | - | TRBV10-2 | TGCGCCAGCAGTCAGGTGGGGAACACTGAAGCTTTCTTT | CASSQVGNTEAFF
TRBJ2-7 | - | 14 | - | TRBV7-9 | TGTGCCAGCAGCTTAGGGGGGCTTCTCTACGAGCAGTACTTC | CASSLGGLLYEQYF
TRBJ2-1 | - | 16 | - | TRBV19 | TGTGCCAGTAGACCTCCGGGCAGGGCAGGGAGGAATGAGCAGTTCTTC | CASRPPGRAGRNEQFF
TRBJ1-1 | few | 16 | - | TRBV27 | TGTGCCAGCAGGATTGCGGGGTCAGGGTCTGGGGCTGAAGCTTTCTTT | CASRIAGSGSGAEAFF